This TCR beta chain was found in a study of blood T cell repertoires in COVID-19. Study in general: PBMCs, B-cell-depleted T cells, or T cells were the source of the cDNA or gDNA that made up the material.

The V and J ends lost 5 bases and 6 bases, in that order; junction bases with no gene match: 9. This CDR3 is 13 amino acids long. CDR1 and CDR2 (germline): SQVTM, ANQGSEA. Clones were read by immunoSEQ multiplex PCR, and TCRdb kept only the in-frame ones, dropping some. The sample lists about 46,000 clones; approximately 88% were seen once. This sequence was found in a man aged 50 or older with acute or convalescent COVID-19. The sample was peripheral blood. The gene calls are TRBV29-1 and TRBJ1-1, with 7 nucleotides matching TRBD1. The CDR3 sequence: CSVWGRGVPEAFF. CDR3 in DNA: TGCAGCGTTTGGGGCAGGGGGGTTCCTGAAGCTTTCTTT.